The sequence of this T cell receptor (beta chain) was determined in a study of T cell responses to AZD1222 COVID-19 vaccine. The CDR3 extends over 16 amino acids. The V end lost 0 bases, the J end lost 8 bases, and 16 bases lay between the germline ends. CDR1 is LGHNA, CDR2 YSLEER, per germline. Clones were read by immunoSEQ multiplex PCR, and TCRdb kept only the in-frame ones, dropping some. The sample holds approximately 110,000 clones, approximately 91% seen once. This chain connects TRBV4-3 to TRBJ1-4; D uncertain. This clonotype was sampled from an adult in good health. The sequenced sample was peripheral blood, obtained on day 0 of MenACWY control vaccination. The DNA of the CDR3 is TGCGCCAGCAGCCAAGATTTTCCGGGGAAAGGGGAAAAACTGTTTTTT. The encoded protein is CASSQDFPGKGEKLFF.